This TCR beta chain was sequenced during a study of response to subunit inactivated influenza vaccine. Study results and caveats: Authors proposed each seasonal influenza vaccination draws in few new T cells.

CDR3 length equals 13 residues. CDR1 is MDHEN, CDR2 SYDVKM, per germline. V lost 6 bases to trimming and J lost 0 bases, with 8 bases between them. Remarks on this clonotype: Its antigen is not identified.

TCRdb recomputed calls from the RT-PCR reads with MiXCR, one row per CDR3 protein. The table shows a few hundred thousand distinct CDR3 sequences, with around 7.7% occurring only once. The sample here was PBMCs from blood, taken about 23 months after vaccination. This sequence originates from a man in his fifties or sixties who received an inactivated influenza vaccine. J is TRBJ1-2 and V is TRBV28; no clear D. This CDR3 is CASRLRSNYGYTF. DNA for the CDR3: TGTGCCAGCAGATTACGATCTAACTATGGCTACACCTTC.